The entry that follows covers one T cell receptor (beta chain) sequence. This sample is part of a study of low-dose radiotherapy and immunotherapy resistance in tumors. Study-level information: Every six weeks patients received intravenous ipilimumab 1 mg/kg, and every two weeks they received intravenous nivolumab 240 mg. Patients received cyclophosphamide 200 mg/m2 intravenously every two weeks, the day before radiation-immunotherapy.

cDNA synthesis used a TRAV/TRBV-specific primer set for both chains. Amplification, which lasted 15 to 20 PCR cycles, used a constant-region primer and V-primer adapter to amplify TCRs. mRNA that had been isolated underwent amplification through in vitro transcription. A single record per CDR3 protein comes from TCRdb applying MiXCR to the reads. Of 35,000 to 45,000 distinct CDR3 sequences detected, about 25% appear once; the ten largest clones hold around 10%. Documented time point: after trial treatment. Treatment here: LDRT plus nivolumab, ipilimumab, low-dose cyclophosphamide and aspirin (RACIN trial). As a condition of eligibility, patients had advanced solid tumors lacking tumor-infiltrating lymphocytes. CDR1 and CDR2 (germline): SGHRS, YFSETQ. The CDR3 is 14 residues long. V lost 3 bases and J lost 4, with 14 bases in between.

This clonotype originated in a male donor with prostate cancer. The chain employs TRBV5-1 and TRBJ2-7; no firm D call. The specimen was PBMCs, collected after low-dose radiotherapy plus immunotherapy. The CDR3 loop is CASSSSSRLYEQYF. In nucleotides, the CDR3 is TGCGCCAGCAGCTCTTCAAGCCGGCTATACGAGCAGTACTTC.